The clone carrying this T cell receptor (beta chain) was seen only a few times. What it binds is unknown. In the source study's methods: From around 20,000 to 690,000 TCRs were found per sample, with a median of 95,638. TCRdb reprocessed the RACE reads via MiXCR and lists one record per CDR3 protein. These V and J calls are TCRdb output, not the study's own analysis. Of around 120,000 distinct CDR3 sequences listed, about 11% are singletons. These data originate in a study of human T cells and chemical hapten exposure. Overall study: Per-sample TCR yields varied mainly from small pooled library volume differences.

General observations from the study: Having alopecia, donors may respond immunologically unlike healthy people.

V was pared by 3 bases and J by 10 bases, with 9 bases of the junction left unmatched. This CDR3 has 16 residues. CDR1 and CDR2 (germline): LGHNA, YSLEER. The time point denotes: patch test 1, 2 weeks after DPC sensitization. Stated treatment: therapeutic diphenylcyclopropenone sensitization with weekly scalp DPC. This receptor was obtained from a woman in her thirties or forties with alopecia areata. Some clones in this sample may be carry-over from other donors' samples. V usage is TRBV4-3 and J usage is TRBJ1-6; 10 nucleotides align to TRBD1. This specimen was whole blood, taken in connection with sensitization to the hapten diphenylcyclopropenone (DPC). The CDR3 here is CASSQARDRGWSPLHF. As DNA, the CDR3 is TGCGCCAGCAGCCAGGCCCGGGACAGGGGATGGTCACCCCTCCACTTT.